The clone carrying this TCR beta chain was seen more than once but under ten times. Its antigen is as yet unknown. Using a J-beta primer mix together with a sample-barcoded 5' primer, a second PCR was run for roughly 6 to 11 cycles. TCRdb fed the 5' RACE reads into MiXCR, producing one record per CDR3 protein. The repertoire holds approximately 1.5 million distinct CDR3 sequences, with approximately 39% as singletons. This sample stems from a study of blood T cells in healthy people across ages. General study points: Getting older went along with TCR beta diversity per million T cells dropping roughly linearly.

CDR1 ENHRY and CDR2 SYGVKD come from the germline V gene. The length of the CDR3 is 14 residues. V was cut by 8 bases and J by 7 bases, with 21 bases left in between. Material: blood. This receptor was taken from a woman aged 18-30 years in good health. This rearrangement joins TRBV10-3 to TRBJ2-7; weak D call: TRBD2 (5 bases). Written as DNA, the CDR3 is TGTGCCATCTCACCGAGGGCCGACTACCATGAGCAGTACTTC. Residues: CAISPRADYHEQYF.